The entry below describes one T cell receptor beta chain. Assay used: immunoSEQ multiplex PCR; TCRdb lists only in-frame clones, some missing. The sample holds 90,000 to 110,000 clones, around 89% seen once. Trimming cost V 4 bases and J 2 bases, with 14 bases left between them. Germline CDR1 SGHDT, CDR2 YYEEEE. The CDR3 extends over 15 amino acids. This sample is drawn from a study of control samples from healthy donors and cancer patients. The chain joins TRBV5-6 to TRBJ2-3; D is possibly TRBD1 or TRBD2 (5 bases each). Sequenced: blood. This clonotype originated in a woman aged 45 to 65 in good health. The CDR3 spells CASSRRDGHTDTQYF. The CDR3 DNA reads TGTGCCAGCAGCCGACGGGACGGACACACAGATACGCAGTATTTT.